This T cell receptor (beta chain) was sequenced in a study of immune evolution from preneoplasia to lung adenocarcinoma. The repertoire was sequenced with immunoSEQ multiplex PCR; TCRdb's copy has only in-frame clones and lacks some. The sample yields under 45,000 clones, over 75% seen once. CDR1 and CDR2 (germline): MNHEY, SMNVEV (reference sequence). The CDR3 contains 17 residues. V was pared by 4 bases and J by 7 bases, with 16 bases of the junction left unmatched. The gene calls are TRBV27 and TRBJ2-1; the match to TRBD2 covers 7 bases. This receptor was identified in a person aged 60 to 70 with lung adenocarcinoma. The sample taken for sequencing was FFPE invasive lung adenocarcinoma tissue. The CDR3 loop is CASSSRVGTTSRNEQFF. The CDR3 coding sequence is TGTGCCAGCAGTTCACGGGTAGGGACTACTTCGCGAAATGAGCAGTTCTTC.